This TCR beta chain is from a study of control samples from healthy donors and cancer patients. Sequenced by immunoSEQ multiplex PCR; TCRdb stores in-frame clones only, minus some. The top ten clones hold about 16% of a sample with 78,000 or so clones, 84% of them seen once. Germline V gene sequence: CDR1 SGHVS, CDR2 FQNEAQ. The CDR3 is 14 amino acids. V lost 1 base, J lost 7 bases, and 13 bases lay in between. The material sequenced was blood. V gene TRBV7-8 combines with J gene TRBJ1-2; D uncertain. The receptor was isolated from a man aged 45-65 years in good health. In DNA, the CDR3 is TGTGCCAGCAGCTTAGATCGGTCGGGGTCTGGCTACACCTTC. Protein sequence: CASSLDRSGSGYTF.